These 31 T cell receptor beta chains were all obtained from the same sample, sequenced in a study of cytomegalovirus exposure and HLA in healthy donors. The PCR contained 60 Vbeta and 13 Jbeta primers. Clones were sequenced by immunoSEQ multiplex PCR, and TCRdb holds only the in-frame ones, with some missing. The sample carries about 150,000 clones, approximately 75% recorded once. The material sequenced was PBMCs. The receptors here all came from a man aged 18-30 years in good health and CMV-seronegative.

V and J are TRBV2 and TRBJ1-2, with D possibly being TRBD1 (5 bases). The CDR3 covers 12 residues. Germline loops: CDR1 SNHLY, CDR2 FYNNEI. Trimming removed 6 bases at V and 3 bases at J, with 8 bases between. The CDR3 here is CASRTVYYGYTF. The CDR3 nucleotides are TGTGCCAGCAGGACAGTCTACTATGGCTACACCTTC. The variable domain in full, completed from reference TRBV2 and TRBJ1-2, reads EPEVTQTPSHQVTQMGQEVILRCVPISNHLYFYWYRQILGQKVEFLVSFYNNEISEKSEIFDDQFSVERPDGSNFTLKIRSTKLEDSAMYFCASRTVYYGYTFGSGTRLTVV.

The rearrangement joins TRBV5-1 to TRBJ1-2, with 7 bases fitting TRBD1. This CDR3 has 15 residues. With 3 bases clipped from V and 1 base from J, the junction kept 6 bases outside the gene matches. From germline, CDR1 is SGHRS and CDR2 YFSETQ. CDR3 bases: TGCGCCAGCAGCTCGGGAGGGGGCCTTAACTATGGCTACACCTTC. Amino acid sequence: CASSSGGGLNYGYTF.

Here the CDR3 reads CASSLASGTSGVGEQFF. The CDR3 DNA follows: TGTGCCAGCAGCTTAGCGAGTGGGACTAGCGGCGTTGGGGAGCAGTTCTTC. The chain has TRBV7-8 and TRBJ2-1; 11 nucleotides line up with TRBD2. The CDR3 has 17 residues. V lost 0 bases to trimming and J lost 10 bases; unmatched junction nucleotides: 11. Germline assignment: CDR1 SGHVS and CDR2 FQNEAQ.

Only one count was recorded for this clone. The rearrangement uses TRBV27 and TRBJ1-2, with 7 bases identical to TRBD1. This CDR3 region has 13 residues. V lost 4 bases, J lost 6 bases, and 5 bases stayed unmatched. Germline CDR1 MNHEY, CDR2 SMNVEV (reference sequence). The chain's CDR3 is CASSSLQGNGYTF. CDR3 DNA: TGTGCCAGCAGTTCCCTACAGGGGAATGGCTACACCTTC.

This chain connects TRBV7-9 to TRBJ1-1; D not certain. The V end lost 7 bases, the J end lost 7 bases, and 22 bases lay between the germline ends. Germline CDR1 SEHNR, CDR2 FQNEAQ (reference sequence). The CDR3 has 15 residues. The CDR3 sequence is CASIPGGSALGEAFF. The CDR3 DNA is TGTGCCAGCATCCCGGGAGGGTCGGCCTTGGGTGAAGCTTTCTTT.

This chain uses TRBV2 with TRBJ1-2, with 8 bases fitting TRBD1. V lost 1 base and J lost 8; bases outside the gene matches: 9. The CDR3 has 15 amino acids. Germline assignment: CDR1 SNHLY and CDR2 FYNNEI. The CDR3 nucleotides read TGTGCCAGCAGTGAAGATACAGGGGGAACTAAAGGCTACACCTTC. This encodes CASSEDTGGTKGYTF.

The CDR3 DNA is TGTGCCAGCAGCCAAGTGGGAGGAGGGGTCTATGGCTACACCTTC. Translation: CASSQVGGGVYGYTF. The rearrangement links TRBV14 to TRBJ1-2; maybe TRBD1 (5 bases). The V gene lost 1 base and the J gene lost 4 bases, with 13 bases spanning the gap. The CDR3 length is 15 residues. The germline V gene has CDR1 SGHDN and CDR2 FVKESK.

The V and J genes are TRBV6-1 and TRBJ2-2; a possible D gene is TRBD1 (6 bases). Germline CDR1 MNHNS, CDR2 SASEGT. CDR3 length: 14 amino acids. V lost 7 bases, J lost 7 bases, and 16 bases lay in between. The CDR3 coding sequence is TGTGCCAGCACACTCAGGGGCCGCCTCGGGGAGCTGTTTTTT. This translates into CASTLRGRLGELFF.

The chain is built from TRBV28 and TRBJ2-5; D unclear. The CDR3 spans 12 residues. V dropped 6 bases and J dropped 2 bases, with 7 bases sitting between them. Per the germline V gene, CDR1 is MDHEN and CDR2 is SYDVKM. CDR3 in amino acids: CASSLTQETQYF. CDR3 in DNA: TGTGCCAGCAGCTTGACTCAAGAGACCCAGTACTTC.

The V gene is TRBV27, the J gene TRBJ2-7; 9 nucleotides match TRBD1. This CDR3 comprises 15 residues. CDR1 and CDR2 from the germline V gene are MNHEY and SMNVEV (reference sequence). Trimming removed 2 bases from V and 4 bases from J; junction bases left unmatched: 6. The chain's CDR3 is CASSLSNRGRYEQYF. For the CDR3, the DNA is TGTGCCAGCAGTTTAAGCAACAGGGGGCGATACGAGCAGTACTTC.

The V gene is TRBV27, the J gene TRBJ2-7; TRBD1 might be the D (6 bases). This CDR3 has 15 residues. The V end was cut by 5 bases, the J end by 2 bases, with 16 bases between. Germline CDR1 MNHEY, CDR2 SMNVEV (reference sequence). The chain's CDR3 is CASSHQGLLAYEQYF. CDR3 in DNA: TGTGCCAGCAGTCACCAGGGGCTCCTGGCCTACGAGCAGTACTTC.

V gene TRBV5-6 combines with J gene TRBJ1-6; D not certain. V was pared by 2 bases and J by 7 bases, with 13 bases between. The germline gives CDR1 SGHDT, CDR2 YYEEEE. The CDR3 length is 15 residues. The CDR3 bases are TGTGCCAGCAGCTTAGGGCGGGGTTTCAATTCACCCCTCCACTTT. It is translated as CASSLGRGFNSPLHF.

The gene calls are TRBV7-2 and TRBJ1-3, with TRBD1 as a possible D gene (6 bases). Germline loops: CDR1 SGHTA, CDR2 FQGNSA. The V and J ends lost 5 bases and 4 bases respectively, with 9 bases between them. The CDR3 has 13 residues. The CDR3 sequence is CASSGQSGNTIYF. The CDR3 DNA is TGTGCCAGCAGCGGACAGTCAGGAAACACCATATATTTT.

This clone was counted a few times. V is TRBV18 and J is TRBJ2-7; 8 nucleotides line up with TRBD1. The CDR3 contains 15 residues. Germline CDR1 and CDR2: KGHSH and LQKENI. The V and J ends lost 2 bases and 1 base, in that order; junction bases with no gene match: 4. CDR3 amino acids: CASSPDRGSSYEQYF. CDR3 coding DNA: TGTGCCAGCTCACCAGACAGGGGATCTTCCTACGAGCAGTACTTC.

This chain connects TRBV30 to TRBJ1-3; a weak D match, TRBD1 (5 bases). Germline V gene data show CDR1 as GTSNPN and CDR2 as SVGIG (reference sequence). V shed 5 bases and J shed 3 bases, with 11 bases lying between them. There are 13 residues in the CDR3. The CDR3 region has the DNA TGTGCCTGGGGGGGGGTTCTTGGAAACACCATATATTTT. Its protein product is CAWGGVLGNTIYF.

The chain recombines TRBV6-5 with TRBJ2-7; possibly TRBD2 for D (6 bases). In germline, CDR1 is MNHEY, CDR2 SVGAGI. The CDR3 contains 13 residues. The V and J ends lost 0 bases and 7 bases respectively, with 10 bases between them. The CDR3, as DNA: TGTGCCAGCAGTTACTCCCACGGGGGAGAGCAGTACTTC. This codes for CASSYSHGGEQYF.

This sequence joins TRBV18 and TRBJ1-4, with TRBD1 matching 7 bases. The V gene's germline CDR1 is KGHSH and CDR2 LQKENI. V gave up 4 bases and J gave up 4 bases; unmatched junction bases: 6. The CDR3 extends over 15 amino acids. CDR3 nucleotide sequence: TGTGCCAGCTCACGGGACAGCCAGTATAATGAAAAACTGTTTTTT. Translated, it gives CASSRDSQYNEKLFF.

The genes are TRBV7-3 and TRBJ2-1, with 8 bases that match TRBD2. The CDR3 has 17 residues. Germline CDR1 reads SGHTA; CDR2 reads FQGTGA. V shed 5 bases, J shed 8 bases, and the junction held 17 bases outside the gene matches. The CDR3 region has the DNA TGTGCCAGCAGCCACCCTAAGCGGGGGATCCAAGGAGATGAGCAGTTCTTC. Translation gives CASSHPKRGIQGDEQFF. The full variable domain, completed using reference TRBV7-3 and TRBJ2-1, is GAGVSQTPSNKVTEKGKYVELRCDPISGHTALYWYRQSLGQGPEFLIYFQGTGAADDSGLPNDRFFAVRPEGSVSTLKIQRTERGDSAVYLCASSHPKRGIQGDEQFFGPGTRLTVL.

This clone was found once. The V and J genes are TRBV19 and TRBJ1-5, with 7 bases aligning to TRBD1. The CDR3 consists of 14 residues. Germline V lookup: CDR1 LNHDA, CDR2 SQIVND (reference sequence). Trimming removed 8 bases from V and 0 bases from J; junction bases left unmatched: 4. The CDR3 coding sequence is TGTGCCAGTGGGGGACAGTTTAGCAATCAGCCCCAGCATTTT. It is translated as CASGGQFSNQPQHF.

This chain joins TRBV29-1 and TRBJ2-3; the match to TRBD2 covers 7 bases. J gave up 6 bases and V 4 bases, and 4 bases lay outside the gene matches. The length of the CDR3 is 12 residues. Germline V gene sequence: CDR1 SQVTM, CDR2 ANQGSEA. This CDR3 is CSVGLARDTQYF. The CDR3 nucleotides are TGCAGCGTTGGACTAGCTAGGGATACGCAGTATTTT.

The chain couples TRBV6-1 to TRBJ2-7; 7 bases are shared with TRBD1. The germline CDR1 and CDR2 sequences are MNHNS and SASEGT. The V and J ends lost 3 bases and 5 bases, in that order; junction bases with no gene match: 10. The CDR3 covers 15 residues. CDR3 in DNA: TGTGCCAGCAGTGACTATGACAGGGCTGGTGACGAGCAGTACTTC. This codes for CASSDYDRAGDEQYF.

The rearrangement links TRBV7-2 to TRBJ1-1, with a weak D call TRBD1 (5 bases). V shed 5 bases and J shed 5 bases, with 12 bases lying between them. The CDR3 is 13 residues long. CDR1 and CDR2 (germline): SGHTA, FQGNSA. DNA for the CDR3: TGTGCCAGCAGCGGTGACAGAAGGACTGAAGCTTTCTTT. Protein sequence: CASSGDRRTEAFF.

This chain uses TRBV6-5 with TRBJ1-1; possible D gene TRBD1, 5 bases. V lost 0 bases to trimming and J lost 5 bases, with 10 bases between them. From germline, CDR1 is MNHEY and CDR2 SVGAGI. CDR3 length: 14 residues. CDR3 protein: CASSYSARDTEAFF. DNA of the CDR3: TGTGCCAGCAGTTACTCAGCCAGGGATACTGAAGCTTTCTTT.

The chain links TRBV10-2 to TRBJ1-1; D not resolved. This CDR3 is built from 12 residues. V lost 5 bases and J 0 bases, leaving 4 bases between the germline ends. Per germline, CDR1 WSHSY and CDR2 SAAADI. The CDR3 DNA is TGCGCCAGCAGTTACATGAACACTGAAGCTTTCTTT. It yields the protein CASSYMNTEAFF.

The chain recombines TRBV6-5 with TRBJ2-2; the D gene is possibly TRBD2 (6 bases). Germline lookup yields CDR1 MNHEY and CDR2 SVGAGI. CDR3 length: 14 amino acids. Trimming cost V 2 bases and J 6 bases, with 10 bases left between them. CDR3 nucleotide sequence: TGTGCCAGCAGTTACGTGGGAGGAGCCGGGGAGCTGTTTTTT. Translating gives CASSYVGGAGELFF.

The CDR3 DNA follows: TGTGCCAGCAGTTTCGGGACACTCAATGAAAAACTGTTTTTT. Translation gives CASSFGTLNEKLFF. V is TRBV28 and J is TRBJ1-4; possible D gene TRBD1, 6 bases. Germline values: CDR1 MDHEN, CDR2 SYDVKM. The CDR3 has 14 amino acids. Deletions cut 3 bases from V and 5 bases from J, with 10 bases between.

The chain uses TRBV4-1 and TRBJ1-1, with a weak D call TRBD1 (5 bases). Trimming cost V 5 bases and J 1 base, with 11 bases left between them. There are 14 residues in the CDR3. The germline V gene encodes CDR1 MGHRA and CDR2 YSYEKL. The CDR3 bases are TGCGCCAGCAGCTTTAGGGGAGGGAACACTGAAGCTTTCTTT. This sequence encodes CASSFRGGNTEAFF.

The rearrangement uses TRBV6-5 and TRBJ2-1; TRBD1 matches 9 bases. This CDR3 is built from 14 residues. Trimming cost V 5 bases and J 7 bases; bases outside gene matches: 6. Germline V gives CDR1 MNHEY, CDR2 SVGAGI. This CDR3 reads CASSLDRGTNEQFF. The CDR3 DNA sequence: TGTGCCAGCAGTCTGGACAGGGGTACGAATGAGCAGTTCTTC.

The V and J genes are TRBV5-6 and TRBJ1-1, with 7 nucleotides matching TRBD1. V shed 7 bases, J shed 3 bases, and the junction held 12 bases outside the gene matches. CDR1 is SGHDT, CDR2 YYEEEE, per germline. CDR3 size: 15 residues. The CDR3 here is CASVDRDSWDTEAFF. Written as DNA, the CDR3 is TGTGCCAGCGTCGACAGGGATTCGTGGGACACTGAAGCTTTCTTT.

This clone was found a few times. The V gene is TRBV10-1, the J gene TRBJ1-2, with 11 bases lining up with TRBD1. Germline-derived CDR1 and CDR2 are WNHNN and SYGVQD (reference sequence). This CDR3 is built from 17 residues. V lost 4 bases and J lost 3; bases outside the gene matches: 10. The CDR3 DNA reads TGCGCCAGCAGTGGCTATTTAACGGGACAGGGGGACTATGGCTACACCTTC. Its protein is CASSGYLTGQGDYGYTF.

This chain uses TRBV5-1 with TRBJ2-2; TRBD1 is a possible D gene (6 bases). The V gene lost 6 bases and the J gene lost 1 base, with 10 bases spanning the gap. Germline-derived CDR1 and CDR2 are SGHRS and YFSETQ. There are 14 residues in the CDR3. This CDR3 is CASTVQGNTGELFF. DNA for the CDR3: TGCGCCAGCACGGTACAGGGGAACACCGGGGAGCTGTTTTTT. The full variable domain, its missing parts supplied by reference TRBV5-1 and TRBJ2-2, is KAGVTQTPRYLIKTRGQQVTLSCSPISGHRSVSWYQQTPGQGLQFLFEYFSETQRNKGNFPGRFSGRQFSNSRSEMNVSTLELGDSALYLCASTVQGNTGELFFGEGSRLTVL.